Included here is one T cell receptor (beta chain) sequence, with context. The data stem from a study of shared T cell receptors in the human thymus. The CDR3 is 14 amino acids. Germline-derived CDR1 and CDR2 are MNHEY and SMNVEV (reference sequence). Assay used: immunoSEQ multiplex PCR; TCRdb lists only in-frame clones, some missing. The sample shows hundreds of thousands of clones, more than 75% of them seen only once. This same sample was also taken into another study, of human thymus T cells. That report notes: Blood and thymic repertoires both appeared biased in V and J gene usage.

V is TRBV27 and J is TRBJ2-5, with 8 bases that match TRBD2. The J call could be wrong; TRBJ2-7 is a better fit for the DNA end. Sample: thymocytes. The sequence was collected from a boy less than two years old with a congenital heart defect. The CDR3 DNA sequence: TGTGCCAGCAGGGATAGCGGGAAAAGGTACGAGCAGTACTTC. Protein: CASRDSGKRYEQYF.